The 10 T cell receptor beta chains in this list originate from one sample, sequenced in a study of T cells in Graves' hyperthyroidism and ophthalmopathy. Template material for amplifying TCR beta CDR3 regions consisted of RNA transcripts. First-round RT-PCR with HTBI primers amplified the TCR CDR3 region. TCRdb independently ran MiXCR on the multiplex PCR reads; one entry per CDR3 protein. The repertoire holds roughly 350,000 distinct CDR3 sequences, about 15% seen once, with around 20% in the top ten. The specimen was blood. The receptor set was obtained from a woman in her 30s with Graves' ophthalmopathy.

This clonotype was seen many times. CDR3 nucleotides: TGCAGTGCCTTAGCGGGGCAAGAGACCCAGTACTTC. Its protein product is CSALAGQETQYF. V is TRBV20-1 and J is TRBJ2-5; 8 positions agree with TRBD2. CDR1 DFQATT and CDR2 SNEGSKA come from the germline V gene (reference sequence). CDR3 length: 12 amino acids. With 6 bases clipped from V and 2 bases from J, the junction kept 2 bases outside the gene matches.

CDR3: CASSQAHLNTEAFF. DNA for the CDR3: TGCGCCAGCAGCCAAGCCCACTTGAACACTGAAGCTTTCTTT. V is TRBV4-1 and J is TRBJ1-1; D ambiguous. Trimming stripped 1 base from V and 0 bases from J, with 6 bases between. The germline gives CDR1 MGHRA, CDR2 YSYEKL. The CDR3 contains 14 residues.

This clonotype was recorded at least ten times. The chain uses TRBV7-2 and TRBJ1-5; D uncertain. The V end was cut by 0 bases, the J end by 2 bases, with 2 bases between. This CDR3 region has 13 residues. Germline CDR1 is SGHTA and CDR2 is FQGNSA. The CDR3 here is CASSLARNQPQHF. As DNA, the CDR3 is TGTGCCAGCAGCTTAGCGCGCAATCAGCCCCAGCATTTT.

This clonotype appeared many times. The V and J genes are TRBV28 and TRBJ2-7; D is unresolved. This CDR3 region has 13 residues. Trimming took off 4 bases at V and 2 bases at J, with 9 bases between the two ends. CDR1 and CDR2 from the germline V gene are MDHEN and SYDVKM. For the CDR3, the DNA is TGTGCCAGCAGTTATCCGGAAACCTACGAGCAGTACTTC. Amino acid sequence: CASSYPETYEQYF.

This clonotype occurred many times. The CDR3 DNA sequence: TGCAGTGCTGTAAGACAGGGAAGCACAGATACGCAGTATTTT. Its protein product is CSAVRQGSTDTQYF. The chain has TRBV20-1 and TRBJ2-3; 7 positions agree with TRBD1. V lost 5 bases and J lost 0; bases outside the gene matches: 5. CDR1 and CDR2 from the germline V gene are DFQATT and SNEGSKA (reference sequence). CDR3 size: 14 residues.

This chain links TRBV7-9 with TRBJ2-7; 8 bases are shared with TRBD1. J was trimmed by 1 base and V by 10 bases; bases with no gene match: 6. Germline values: CDR1 SEHNR, CDR2 FQNEAQ (reference sequence). The CDR3 covers 13 residues. The CDR3 here is CATQDRESYEQYF. The DNA for the CDR3 is TGTGCCACTCAGGACAGGGAGTCCTACGAGCAGTACTTC. Drawing the rest from reference TRBV7-9 and TRBJ2-7, the complete variable domain is DTGVSQNPRHKITKRGQNVTFRCDPISEHNRLYWYRQTLGQGPEFLTYFQNEAQLEKSRLLSDRFSAERPKGSFSTLEIQRTEQGDSAMYLCATQDRESYEQYFGPGTRLTVT.

In this sample, this clonotype turned up many times. The rearrangement links TRBV30 to TRBJ2-3; D call uncertain. CDR3 length equals 15 residues. Germline assignment: CDR1 GTSNPN and CDR2 SVGIG (reference sequence). Trimming took off 5 bases at V and 2 bases at J, with 17 bases between the two ends. The CDR3 region is CAWDQRRSPTDTQYF. The CDR3 region has the DNA TGTGCCTGGGATCAAAGAAGGTCCCCCACAGATACGCAGTATTTT.

This clonotype was recorded at least ten times. The chain carries TRBV20-1 and TRBJ2-5; 14 bases align to TRBD2. Germline CDR1 and CDR2: DFQATT and SNEGSKA (reference sequence). The CDR3 totals 15 residues. V shed 6 bases and J 2 bases; nucleotides not matched to a gene: 5. The CDR3 bases are TGCAGTGCCAGACTAGCGGGGGGGCCTCAAGAGACCCAGTACTTC. Encoded protein: CSARLAGGPQETQYF.

This clonotype has ten or more counts. The rearrangement links TRBV3-1 to TRBJ2-7, with D maybe TRBD1 (6 bases). Germline V gives CDR1 LGHDT, CDR2 YNNKEL (reference sequence). V was cut by 1 base and J by 7 bases, with 11 bases left in between. The CDR3 loop spans 13 amino acids. The CDR3 DNA reads as TGTGCCAGCAGCCAAGGGCACCAGGGGGAGCAGTACTTC. It encodes CASSQGHQGEQYF.

This clonotype was seen ten or more times. The rearrangement uses TRBV19 and TRBJ2-2, with D possibly being TRBD1 (5 bases). Germline V gene sequence: CDR1 LNHDA, CDR2 SQIVND (reference sequence). Deletions cut 4 bases from V and 0 bases from J, with 6 bases between. This CDR3 contains 14 residues. CDR3 region: CASSTTANTGELFF. As DNA, the CDR3 is TGTGCCAGTAGTACGACAGCGAACACCGGGGAGCTGTTTTTT.